This is a list of T cell receptor beta chains from one sample in a study of blood T cell repertoires in COVID-19. Assay used: immunoSEQ multiplex PCR; TCRdb lists only in-frame clones, some missing. The table has 150,000 to 200,000 clones, over 80% seen once. Material: peripheral blood. These receptors were obtained from a woman of 80 years or more with COVID-19, enrolled during active disease. CDR3s include the opening cysteine and the closing phenylalanine or tryptophan. The D gene is left open where the match is weak. Where a row states a size, it is once, few, many or the class of an expanded clone; other rows omit it.

d_gene,j_gene,abundance,v_gene,CDR3aa,CDR3nt
-,TRBJ1-6,-,TRBV19,CASSIDRAGYSPLHF,TGTGCCAGTAGTATAGATCGCGCAGGGTACTCACCCCTCCACTTT
TRBD2,TRBJ2-1,-,TRBV5-1,CASSSLAGGPPNEQFF,TGCGCCAGCAGCTCCCTAGCGGGAGGGCCTCCGAATGAGCAGTTCTTC
TRBD1,TRBJ1-3,-,TRBV4-2,CASSQGQVGNTIYF,TGTGCCAGCAGCCAGGGACAGGTTGGAAACACCATATATTTT
-,TRBJ1-4,-,TRBV4-1,CASSQDRKRGATNEKLFF,TGCGCCAGCAGCCAAGATCGGAAGCGAGGAGCAACTAATGAAAAACTGTTTTTT
TRBD1,TRBJ2-3,once,TRBV28,CASRVPAGTGVPDTQYF,TGTGCCAGCAGAGTACCCGCCGGGACAGGGGTCCCAGATACGCAGTATTTT
-,TRBJ1-2,-,TRBV2,CASSDAGRAAYGYTF,TGTGCCAGCAGTGACGCCGGCAGGGCAGCGTATGGCTACACCTTC
TRBD2,TRBJ2-5,few,TRBV5-1,CASSGMPGLAGETQYF,TGCGCCAGCAGCGGTATGCCGGGACTAGCGGGGGAGACCCAGTACTTC
-,TRBJ1-5,-,TRBV2,CASSELRQPQHF,TGTGCCAGCAGTGAACTCCGTCAGCCCCAGCATTTT
-,TRBJ1-5,few,TRBV21-1,CASSYRQPQHF,TGTGCCAGCAGTTATCGGCAGCCCCAGCATTTT
-,TRBJ1-2,-,TRBV3-1/TRBV3-2,CASSQGGANYGYTF,TGTGCCAGCAGCCAAGGAGGAGCTAACTATGGCTACACCTTC
TRBD2,TRBJ2-5,-,TRBV7-3,CASSLLRGETQYF,TGTGCCAGCAGCTTACTGCGGGGGGAGACCCAGTACTTC
TRBD1,TRBJ1-1,-,TRBV19,CASSHRDSEAFF,TGTGCCAGTTCACATCGGGACAGTGAAGCTTTCTTT
-,TRBJ1-1,-,TRBV2,CASSERTDEAFF,TGTGCCAGCAGTGAAAGGACAGATGAAGCTTTCTTT